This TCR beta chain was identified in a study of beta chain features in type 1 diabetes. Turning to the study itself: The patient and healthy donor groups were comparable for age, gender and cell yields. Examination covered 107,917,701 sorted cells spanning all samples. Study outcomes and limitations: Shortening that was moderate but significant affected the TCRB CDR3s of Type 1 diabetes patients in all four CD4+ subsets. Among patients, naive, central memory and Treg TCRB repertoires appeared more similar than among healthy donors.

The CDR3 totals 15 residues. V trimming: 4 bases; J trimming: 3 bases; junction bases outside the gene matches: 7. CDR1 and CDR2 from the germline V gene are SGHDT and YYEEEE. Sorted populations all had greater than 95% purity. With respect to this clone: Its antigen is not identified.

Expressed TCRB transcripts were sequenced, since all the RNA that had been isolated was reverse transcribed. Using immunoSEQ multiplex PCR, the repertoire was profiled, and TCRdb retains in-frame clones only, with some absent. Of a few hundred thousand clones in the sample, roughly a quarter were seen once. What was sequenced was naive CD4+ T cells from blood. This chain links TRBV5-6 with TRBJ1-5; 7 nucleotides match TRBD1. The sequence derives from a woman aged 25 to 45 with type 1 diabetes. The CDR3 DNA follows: TGTGCCAGCAGCGTTTACGACAGGGACAATCAGCCCCAGCATTTT. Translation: CASSVYDRDNQPQHF.